The T cell receptor (beta chain) described here comes from a study of Ad26.COV2.S vaccination and SARS-CoV-2 variants. Study observations and caveats: After vaccination, substantial breadth of spike-specific CD8+ and CD4+ responses was reported. Overall T cell responses may have been underestimated by the analyses of TCR breadth and depth. The study found similar non-spike TCR breadth in vaccine and placebo recipients.

Profiling relied on immunoSEQ multiplex PCR, and the TCRdb table lists in-frame clones only, not all of them. The data contain roughly 400,000 clones, 89% of them singletons. In the case of this clone: What it binds is unknown.

Treatment here: 19 received Ad26.COV2.S at low or high dose, single or two shots; 5 received placebo; per-sample allocation not given. At day 63 after the first vaccine or placebo injection, samples were drawn. It was Wuhan-strain SARS-CoV-2 spike that the Ad26 vaccine vector expressed. Sample: peripheral blood, taken in a trial of Ad26.COV2.S vaccine versus placebo. This receptor was taken from a person aged 18-60 years who received the Ad26.COV2.S COVID-19 vaccine or a placebo.

The CDR3 sequence is CASRGPYTYGYTF. In nucleotides, the CDR3 is TGTGCCAGTCGGGGGCCCTACACCTATGGCTACACCTTC. This chain connects TRBV19 to TRBJ1-2; D perhaps matches TRBD1 (6 bases). CDR1 and CDR2 from the germline V gene are LNHDA and SQIVND (reference sequence). V lost 8 bases, J lost 4 bases, and 14 bases lay in between. This CDR3 spans 13 amino acids.